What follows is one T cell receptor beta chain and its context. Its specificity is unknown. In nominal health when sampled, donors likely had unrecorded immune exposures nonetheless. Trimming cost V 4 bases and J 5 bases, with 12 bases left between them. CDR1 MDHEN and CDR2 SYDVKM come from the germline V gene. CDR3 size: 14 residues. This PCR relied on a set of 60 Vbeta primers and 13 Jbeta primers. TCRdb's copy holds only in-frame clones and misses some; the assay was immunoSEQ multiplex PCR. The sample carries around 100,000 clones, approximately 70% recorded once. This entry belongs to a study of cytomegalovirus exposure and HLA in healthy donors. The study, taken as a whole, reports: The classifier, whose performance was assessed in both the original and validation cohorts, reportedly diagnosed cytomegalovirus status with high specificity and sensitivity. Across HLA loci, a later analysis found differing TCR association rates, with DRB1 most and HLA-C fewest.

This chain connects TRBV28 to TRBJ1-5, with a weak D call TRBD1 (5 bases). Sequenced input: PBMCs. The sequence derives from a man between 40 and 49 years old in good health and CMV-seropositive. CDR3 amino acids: CASSWGTDDQPQHF. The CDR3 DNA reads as TGTGCCAGCAGTTGGGGGACTGACGATCAGCCCCAGCATTTT.